These 30 T cell receptor beta chains share one sample of origin, sequenced in a study of blood T cell repertoires in COVID-19. Using immunoSEQ multiplex PCR, the repertoire was profiled, and TCRdb retains in-frame clones only, with some absent. Of some 350,000 clones listed, approximately 88% are singletons. The sequenced material came from PBMCs or T cells enriched from blood (not recorded which). The receptors shown here come from a man aged 30 to 45 who had recovered from COVID-19.

The chain joins TRBV6-5 to TRBJ1-1; the D is unclear. The ends were cut back, 7 bases at V and 1 base at J, with 7 bases in the middle. Germline assignment: CDR1 MNHEY and CDR2 SVGAGI. CDR3 length equals 12 residues. The CDR3 DNA follows: TGTGCCAGCACCCCGAGGAACACTGAAGCTTTCTTT. Protein: CASTPRNTEAFF.

This clone was observed once. This specimen includes other DNA sequences encoding the same CDR3. The gene calls are TRBV5-1 and TRBJ1-5; D uncertain. In germline, CDR1 is SGHRS, CDR2 YFSETQ. V lost 0 bases to trimming and J lost 2 bases, with 9 bases between them. CDR3 length: 15 residues. CDR3 bases: TGCGCCAGCAGCTTGGCCCCGGGAGGCAATCAGCCCCAGCATTTT. This gives the protein CASSLAPGGNQPQHF. Drawing the rest from reference TRBV5-1 and TRBJ1-5, the complete variable domain is KAGVTQTPRYLIKTRGQQVTLSCSPISGHRSVSWYQQTPGQGLQFLFEYFSETQRNKGNFPGRFSGRQFSNSRSEMNVSTLELGDSALYLCASSLAPGGNQPQHFGDGTRLSIL.

In the case of this clone: Other DNA sequences in this sample translate to the same CDR3. The rearrangement links TRBV5-1 to TRBJ2-7; 7 bases align to TRBD1. Germline lookup yields CDR1 SGHRS and CDR2 YFSETQ. The ends lost 0 bases at V and 0 bases at J; junction bases unmatched: 6. This CDR3 is 16 amino acids long. CDR3 residues: CASSLGLRDSSYEQYF. Here the CDR3 DNA reads TGCGCCAGCAGCTTGGGACTCCGGGACAGCTCCTACGAGCAGTACTTC. The full variable domain, its missing parts supplied by reference TRBV5-1 and TRBJ2-7, is KAGVTQTPRYLIKTRGQQVTLSCSPISGHRSVSWYQQTPGQGLQFLFEYFSETQRNKGNFPGRFSGRQFSNSRSEMNVSTLELGDSALYLCASSLGLRDSSYEQYFGPGTRLTVT.

The J gene is TRBJ2-7, the V gene TRBV7-9; the D is unclear. The V gene lost 3 bases and the J gene lost 0 bases, with 12 bases spanning the gap. This CDR3 comprises 15 residues. In germline, CDR1 is SEHNR, CDR2 FQNEAQ (reference sequence). CDR3 amino acids: CASSFHTPGSYEQYF. The CDR3 DNA is TGTGCCAGCAGCTTTCATACACCGGGCTCCTACGAGCAGTACTTC.

Here the CDR3 DNA reads TGTGCCAGCAGCCAAGATGGAGCGGGGGGGCCAGCAAAGACCCAGTACTTC. Translating gives CASSQDGAGGPAKTQYF. The genes are TRBV3-1 (or the pseudogene TRBV3-2) and TRBJ2-5; 10 positions agree with TRBD2. There are 17 residues in the CDR3. Looked up from germline, CDR1 is LGHDT and CDR2 is YNNKEL (reference sequence). With 0 bases clipped from V and 6 bases from J, the junction kept 10 bases outside the gene matches.

The CDR3, as DNA: TGTGCCACCAGTGATTCCGACCTGTGGAGCTCCTACAATGAGCAGTTCTTC. Its translation is CATSDSDLWSSYNEQFF. The chain couples TRBV24-1 to TRBJ2-1, with D uncertain. The V and J ends lost 2 bases and 0 bases respectively, with 13 bases between them. CDR3 length equals 17 residues. Per germline, CDR1 KGHDR and CDR2 SFDVKD.

This chain uses TRBV12-3 or TRBV12-4 with TRBJ2-7, with no clear D. This CDR3 has 12 residues. Trimming shortened V by 5 bases and J by 1 base, and 6 bases separated the two germline ends. CDR3 sequence: CASSPHSYEQYF. The CDR3 coding sequence is TGTGCCAGCAGTCCCCATTCCTACGAGCAGTACTTC.

The chain uses TRBV19 and TRBJ2-3; TRBD2 agrees at 7 bases. This CDR3 is built from 15 residues. From germline, CDR1 is LNHDA and CDR2 SQIVND (reference sequence). Germline trimming cut 8 bases from V and 8 bases from J; bases unmatched to any gene: 16. The CDR3 nucleotides read TGTGCCAGTTCGTTGAAGGCGACTAGCCCCGGTACGCAGTATTTT. The encoded protein is CASSLKATSPGTQYF.

This clone was observed a handful of times. The chain has TRBV15 and TRBJ1-2; D may be TRBD1 (6 bases). The CDR3 contains 16 residues. Germline CDR1 reads LNHNV; CDR2 reads YYDKDF (reference sequence). Trimming removed 1 base from V and 0 bases from J, with 12 bases in between. The CDR3 bases are TGTGCCACCAGCAGAGCCCCCGGGACACCTAACTATGGCTACACCTTC. It is translated as CATSRAPGTPNYGYTF.

This chain connects TRBV5-1 to TRBJ2-1; D unclear. The CDR3 is made up of 16 amino acids. V lost 1 base and J lost 0, with 11 bases in between. Germline CDR1 reads SGHRS; CDR2 reads YFSETQ. The CDR3: CASSLKQPSSYNEQFF. The CDR3 coding sequence is TGCGCCAGCAGCTTGAAACAGCCGAGCTCCTACAATGAGCAGTTCTTC.

CDR3 nucleotide sequence: TGTGCCAGTAGTATAGAAGGTAGCGGGGGCTACAATGAGCAGTTCTTC. This codes for CASSIEGSGGYNEQFF. The chain is built from TRBV19 and TRBJ2-1, with 9 positions matching TRBD2. There are 16 residues in the CDR3. Germline lookup yields CDR1 LNHDA and CDR2 SQIVND (reference sequence). The J segment lost 3 bases and the V segment lost 0 bases, leaving 3 bases of the junction unmatched.

The chain links TRBV7-8 to TRBJ2-5; D is perhaps TRBD2 (5 bases). V was trimmed by 5 bases and J by 1 base, leaving 20 bases between them. CDR1 and CDR2 from the germline V gene are SGHVS and FQNEAQ. CDR3 length: 17 amino acids. The CDR3 is CASSLGDGGWGQETQYF. The CDR3 bases are TGTGCCAGCAGCCTAGGTGATGGCGGGTGGGGCCAAGAGACCCAGTACTTC.

The chain employs TRBV5-1 and TRBJ2-7, with TRBD1 matching over 8 bases. V was clipped by 3 bases and J by 4 bases; unmatched bases: 9. This CDR3 is 15 amino acids long. Germline CDR1 is SGHRS and CDR2 is YFSETQ. CDR3 region: CASSSLGQGDYEQYF. The CDR3 DNA follows: TGCGCCAGCAGCTCACTCGGACAGGGCGATTACGAGCAGTACTTC.

The J gene is TRBJ1-2, the V gene TRBV29-1; 7 positions agree with TRBD1. The CDR3 spans 13 residues. The germline CDR1 and CDR2 sequences are SQVTM and ANQGSEA. With 4 bases clipped from V and 0 bases from J, the junction kept 2 bases outside the gene matches. This CDR3 is CSVATGPNYGYTF. The DNA of the CDR3 is TGCAGCGTTGCGACAGGGCCTAACTATGGCTACACCTTC.

This clone was counted a few times. The chain carries TRBV9 and TRBJ1-6; 7 bases agree with TRBD1. This CDR3 is built from 15 residues. Trimming at V came to 3 bases and at J to 6 bases, leaving 6 bases not matched to a gene. Germline V gene data show CDR1 as SGDLS and CDR2 as YYNGEE. In DNA, the CDR3 is TGTGCCAGCAGCGCCCAGACAGGGTTTAATTCACCCCTCCACTTT. It yields the protein CASSAQTGFNSPLHF.

V usage is TRBV5-1 and J usage is TRBJ2-5; 7 nucleotides match TRBD2. V was pared by 8 bases and J by 1 base, with 8 bases of the junction left unmatched. This CDR3 region has 14 residues. CDR1 and CDR2 from the germline V gene are SGHRS and YFSETQ. CDR3 loop: CASSGRGTQETQYF. The CDR3 DNA follows: TGCGCCAGTTCTGGGCGGGGGACCCAAGAGACCCAGTACTTC.

The chain recombines TRBV5-5 with TRBJ2-3, with 11 nucleotides matching TRBD2. Germline V gene data show CDR1 as SGHKS and CDR2 as YYEKEE (reference sequence). The CDR3 runs 12 residues. V dropped 4 bases and J dropped 14; count of bases not matched to a gene: 6. CDR3 region: CASSPSGLAGYF. The CDR3 DNA sequence: TGTGCCAGCAGCCCTTCAGGACTAGCGGGGTATTTT.

The chain combines TRBV18 with TRBJ1-6; D might be TRBD1 (5 bases). V was cut by 4 bases and J by 5 bases, with 18 bases left in between. CDR1 and CDR2 (germline): KGHSH, LQKENI. The CDR3 extends over 17 amino acids. The DNA of the CDR3 is TGTGCCAGCTCACAATCGTCAGGGTTCTCGGATAATTCACCCCTCCACTTT. Translation: CASSQSSGFSDNSPLHF.

The rearrangement uses TRBV27 and TRBJ1-2, with 7 bases that match TRBD1. This CDR3 has 12 residues. The J segment lost 8 bases and the V segment lost 6 bases, leaving 6 bases of the junction unmatched. Germline V lookup: CDR1 MNHEY, CDR2 SMNVEV (reference sequence). CDR3 amino acids: CASRSTGHGYTF. DNA of the CDR3: TGTGCCAGCAGATCGACAGGGCACGGCTACACCTTC.

The chain joins TRBV6-1 to TRBJ2-1; maybe TRBD2 (6 bases). Trimming shortened V by 1 base and J by 8 bases, and 15 bases separated the two germline ends. The CDR3 loop spans 15 amino acids. Germline loops: CDR1 MNHNS, CDR2 SASEGT. The DNA of the CDR3 is TGTGCCAGCAGTGAAGAGGAGGGAGGAGGCGATGAGCAGTTCTTC. Encoded protein: CASSEEEGGGDEQFF.

V and J are TRBV5-1 and TRBJ1-4, with D maybe TRBD1 (5 bases). The V end lost 2 bases, the J end lost 7 bases, and 15 bases lay between the germline ends. CDR3 length equals 15 residues. Germline V gene lookup returns CDR1 SGHRS and CDR2 YFSETQ. The CDR3 nucleotides are TGCGCCAGCAGCTTCGAATGGGGGGTTAGTGAAAAACTGTTTTTT. The encoded protein is CASSFEWGVSEKLFF.

This chain links TRBV24-1 with TRBJ1-2; TRBD1 matches at 9 bases. The J segment lost 6 bases and the V segment lost 4 bases, leaving 5 bases of the junction unmatched. The CDR3 covers 14 residues. Looked up from germline, CDR1 is KGHDR and CDR2 is SFDVKD. The CDR3 region is CATSDPGQGHGYTF. The CDR3 DNA sequence: TGTGCCACCAGTGACCCGGGACAGGGTCATGGCTACACCTTC.

This clone occurred a few times. The chain combines TRBV28 with TRBJ2-7; 9 positions match TRBD1. Losses at the gene ends were 3 bases for V and 5 bases for J; bases not matched to a gene: 14. CDR3 length: 17 amino acids. CDR1 is MDHEN, CDR2 SYDVKM, per germline. CDR3: CASSLSDRTGASHEQYF. DNA of the CDR3: TGTGCCAGCAGTTTGTCAGATAGGACAGGGGCATCCCACGAGCAGTACTTC.

The chain is built from TRBV5-6 and TRBJ1-2, with TRBD1 matching over 9 bases. Germline CDR1 is SGHDT and CDR2 is YYEEEE. V lost 5 bases, J lost 5 bases, and 7 bases stayed unmatched. The CDR3 runs 14 residues. The CDR3 here is CASRWDRDLYGYTF. DNA for the CDR3: TGTGCCAGCAGGTGGGACAGGGACCTATATGGCTACACCTTC.

This chain links TRBV11-3 with TRBJ2-7, with 7 bases aligning to TRBD1. Germline V gene sequence: CDR1 SGHNT, CDR2 YENEEA. The CDR3 has 13 residues. Germline trimming cut 4 bases from V and 2 bases from J; bases unmatched to any gene: 2. CDR3 protein: CASSWDRPYEQYF. In nucleotides, the CDR3 is TGTGCCAGCAGCTGGGACAGACCCTACGAGCAGTACTTC.

The chain carries TRBV19 and TRBJ1-1, with a weak D call TRBD1 (5 bases). This CDR3 is built from 15 residues. Trimming took off 4 bases at V and 7 bases at J, with 19 bases between the two ends. Germline CDR1 LNHDA, CDR2 SQIVND (reference sequence). Written as DNA, the CDR3 is TGTGCCAGTAGTACCCAGGGCTTCGGCATACTTGAAGCTTTCTTT. It translates to CASSTQGFGILEAFF.

The gene calls are TRBV29-1 and TRBJ2-1; 7 nucleotides agree with TRBD1. Germline V gene lookup returns CDR1 SQVTM and CDR2 ANQGSEA. The trim removed 4 bases at V and 4 bases at J, leaving 7 bases unmatched. The CDR3 is 14 amino acids. CDR3 bases: TGCAGCGTTGCCGCGGACAGGTCGTACAATGAGCAGTTCTTC. Encoded protein: CSVAADRSYNEQFF.

V usage is TRBV28 and J usage is TRBJ1-2; tentatively, D is TRBD1 (5 bases). Trimming stripped 6 bases from V and 4 bases from J, with 15 bases between. This CDR3 comprises 14 residues. Looked up from germline, CDR1 is MDHEN and CDR2 is SYDVKM. CDR3 amino acids: CASSLARVPYGYTF. The CDR3 DNA reads as TGTGCCAGCAGCCTTGCCAGGGTACCCTATGGCTACACCTTC.

This clone was seen just once. The chain combines TRBV4-1 with TRBJ2-5; 11 nucleotides line up with TRBD2. Germline V gives CDR1 MGHRA, CDR2 YSYEKL. With V trimmed by 7 bases and J by 1 base, 5 bases remained unmatched. CDR3 length equals 15 residues. The CDR3 nucleotides read TGCGCCAGCAACATAGCGGGGGGGCCCCAAGAGACCCAGTACTTC. Translating gives CASNIAGGPQETQYF.

The V and J genes are TRBV4-1 and TRBJ1-6; TRBD1 matches at 9 bases. The ends lost 0 bases at V and 10 bases at J; junction bases unmatched: 7. Germline CDR1 reads MGHRA; CDR2 reads YSYEKL. The CDR3 has 16 amino acids. The CDR3: CASSQDSGTGRSPLHF. For the CDR3, the DNA is TGCGCCAGCAGCCAAGATTCAGGGACAGGGAGATCACCCCTCCACTTT.